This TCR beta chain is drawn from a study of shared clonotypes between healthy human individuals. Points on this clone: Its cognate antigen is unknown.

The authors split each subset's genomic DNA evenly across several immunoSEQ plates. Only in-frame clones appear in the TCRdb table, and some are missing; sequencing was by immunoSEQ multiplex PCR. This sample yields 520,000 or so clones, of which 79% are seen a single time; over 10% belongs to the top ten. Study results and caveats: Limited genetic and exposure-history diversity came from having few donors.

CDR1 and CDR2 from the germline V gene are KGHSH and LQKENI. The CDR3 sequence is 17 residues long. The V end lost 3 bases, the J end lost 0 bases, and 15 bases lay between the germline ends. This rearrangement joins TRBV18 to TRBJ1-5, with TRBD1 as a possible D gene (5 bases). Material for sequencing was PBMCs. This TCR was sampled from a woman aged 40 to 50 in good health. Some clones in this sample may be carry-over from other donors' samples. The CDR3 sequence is CASSPSGGINSNQPQHF. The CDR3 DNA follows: TGTGCCAGCTCACCCTCGGGGGGGATTAATAGCAATCAGCCCCAGCATTTT.